This T cell receptor (beta chain) comes out of a study of cytomegalovirus exposure and HLA in healthy donors (dated by TCRdb to the late 2010s). Describing the broader study: In an earlier analysis of 587 of the donors, approximately 300 Gb of sequence data and 117 million unique TCR beta sequences from approximately 180 million T cells were reported. An early release that covered approximately 600 HLA-typed donors contained approximately 300 gigabases of sequencing data and 85 million to 100 million unique TCR sequences. The genetic ancestry cluster associated with self-reported Caucasian donors included approximately 85% of the 300 to 450 genotyped donors. The study was designed to test whether signatures of past pathogen exposure could be identified by cataloging public T cell receptors. The study used immunosequencing to profile the T cell repertoires of 666 subjects and linked those repertoires to cytomegalovirus serostatus. A separate validation cohort of over 95 different subjects was used in addition to the 666-subject first cohort. To predict cytomegalovirus infection status, the study brought together high-throughput TCR immunosequencing, statistical association of individual TCRs with disease status, and machine learning. A later analysis re-analyzed previously published TCR beta repertoires from hundreds of donors and added high-resolution HLA genotyping to study TCR occurrence patterns. Rather than using new phenotypic data, the later analysis identified candidate immune exposures from TCR beta sequences and from how often those sequences occurred across donors. To decide whether each TCR beta V gene segment behaved as functional or pseudogenic, an earlier analysis of nearly 600 of the donors relied on high-throughput TCR beta sequencing. Donor age, sex, ethnicity and CMV serostatus were collected together with the repertoire data. Genome-wide SNP genotypes for about three fifths of the roughly 670 donors were used in a later genetic analysis, which treated that subset as a discovery cohort. All discovery cohort repertoires had been generated on a single sequencing platform. HLA typing covered class I and class II loci at four-digit resolution. Typing coverage differed by locus: A, B, C, DRB1 and DQB1 were typed in about 620-640 donors, DQA1 in about 500, DPA1 in 600 to 610, and DPB1 in 450 to 490. Because of strong linkage in the cohort, roughly five DR-DQ haplotypes were treated as single units for association and clustering. Across some 400 genotyped donors of the cohort, an average of approximately 240,000 unique TCR beta nucleotide sequences per donor were sequenced, and around 20% of those sequences were non-productive. The full study reports these points: In a later analysis, about 16,000 TCR beta sequences were associated with specific HLA alleles at a false discovery rate of 0.05. A further reported finding was that TCR beta sequences accurately predicted the HLA-A and HLA-B alleles for most subjects in the first cohort. Most TCR sequences were observed very rarely across donors, whereas some public TCRs were present in many individuals. In a later analysis, HLA-associated TCR beta chains showed more clonal expansion and lower generation probabilities than non-associated chains that were equally common. A later analysis found that TCR association rates varied across HLA loci, with DRB1 alleles showing the most associated TCRs and HLA-C alleles the fewest. A later analysis found that most CMV-associated TCR beta chains appeared HLA-restricted, with HLA associations seemingly driven largely by CMV exposure. Because counts were too low, roughly 16 rarely observed V segments, including chromosome 9 orphons, were excluded from the earlier analysis of 587 of the donors. Compared with the approximately 600-donor mean, donors in an Asian-associated ancestry cluster had fewer N-insertions in productive TCRs, according to a later genetic analysis. In an earlier analysis of 500 to 650 of the donors, most TCR beta V segments appeared in productive rearrangements about 90% or about 30% of the time, broadly matching IMGT annotations. HLA typing was unavailable for some donors at each locus, so association tests used only the typed subset. The presence/absence analyses assumed that sequencing depth was roughly uniform across donors, and that assumption may not be true. Immune exposure information for the cohort was limited to CMV serostatus. In vitro tests confirmed that three of the cytomegalovirus-associated TCR beta chains recognize cytomegalovirus antigens. The classifier was reported to diagnose cytomegalovirus status with high specificity and sensitivity in both the original and validation cohorts. A cluster of highly shared sequence variants was judged likely to be a technical artifact of the sequencing pipeline. Correlated functional status among segregating V segments might be attributable to linkage disequilibrium, but an unknown experimental factor could not be ruled out. Only TCR beta chains were sequenced in this cohort, and the absence of alpha or paired-chain data limited detectable features. In the study, around 150 TCR beta chains were listed as associated with cytomegalovirus. Strong co-occurrence of HLA alleles, especially DR and DQ, made assigning TCR associations to individual alleles difficult. A later analysis reported that several top co-occurrence clusters appeared linked to parvovirus B19, influenza, CMV and Epstein-Barr virus. According to the authors, the approach could potentially be generalized to other disease states and immunological phenotypes. Some IMGT-functional V segments, including TRBV6-2 and TRBV6-3, could not be told apart with the 87-base-pair reads, so those segments were excluded. V-gene and J-gene trimming of TCR beta chains was associated with a missense DCLRE1C variant in a later genetic analysis, and the association was replicated in an independent cohort.

Spanning cysteine to phenylalanine, the CDR3 consists of 16 amino acids. Kept here is only the CDR3 DNA, which spans 48 bases and is read in frame from base 1. Per the germline V gene (reference sequence), MNHEY is the CDR1 and SMNVEV is the CDR2. V is cut back by 1 base and J by 6 bases, with 8 bases in the junction unmatched. The cohort consisted of 600 to 750 healthy bone marrow donors. All cohort members were sampled while nominally healthy, although unrecorded immune exposures were likely present. The donor tested CMV seronegative and was one of the 352 seronegative cohort members. Each donor provided a peripheral blood sample, and peripheral blood mononuclear cells were used for TCR beta sequencing. The Qiagen DNeasy Blood Extraction Kit was used to extract genomic DNA from the blood cell samples. The library came from the immunoSEQ multiplex PCR assay. For the multiplex PCR, a mixture combining 60 forward primers for TCR Vbeta segments and 13 reverse primers for TCR Jbeta segments was used. The CDR3 region of rearranged TCR beta genes was amplified from genomic DNA with a multiplex PCR assay. Amplified TCR beta libraries were sequenced as 87-base-pair reads on the Illumina HiSeq System. In the original analysis: A later analysis tallied roughly 78 million unique TCR beta chains across the 666 repertoires, and some 10 million of those chains were shared by two or more donors. A nearest-neighbor algorithm error-corrected the raw reads and collapsed the reads into unique sequences, merging closely related sequences to remove PCR and sequencing errors. V, D and J gene segments were assigned by aligning CDR3 sequences to IMGT reference sequences. Each retained sequence needed at least a six-nucleotide match to both a V gene segment and a J gene segment. A rearrangement counted as productive if the CDR3 had no stop codons and remained in frame with V and J, and every other rearrangement counted as non-productive. Following IMGT convention, CDR3 was defined as the stretch from the second conserved V-encoded cysteine to the conserved J-encoded phenylalanine. The earlier analysis of fewer than 750 of the donors excluded sequences that lacked an unambiguous match to a single V gene segment. In an earlier analysis of approximately 550 of the donors, V segments were called functional above 56.7% productive rearrangements and were called segregating when the between-donor standard deviation exceeded 5%. To diagnose cytomegalovirus status from the catalog of TCR beta chain sequences, a statistical classification framework was built. V and J gene assignment, in a later analysis, came from comparing TCR nucleotide sequences with IMGT/GENE-DB human TR gene sequences. Using the TCRdist pipeline, a later analysis assigned CDR3 sequences along with most-parsimonious VDJ recombination scenarios. In a later analysis, each TCR beta chain was defined by its CDR3 amino acid sequence together with its V-gene family, and reads lacking a unique V-gene family were excluded. As a way to deal with suspected cross-contamination and a sequencing artifact, a later analysis dropped 450 to 700 nucleotide sequences that were highly shared and had low generation probability. In a later analysis, a clonal expansion index was calculated for each public chain from normalized within-repertoire ranks of inferred template counts. In a later analysis, generation probabilities were computed with a VDJ recombination model fitted to out-of-frame rearrangements, and the resulting probabilities were checked against IGoR. In a later analysis, hypergeometric tests were used to score TCR-TCR, TCR-HLA and TCR-CMV co-occurrence, with a repertoire-size bias correction applied to TCR pairs. A later analysis estimated false discovery rates by permuting HLA or CMV assignments 20 times. A later analysis grouped co-occurring TCRs with DBSCAN, adding TCRdist sequence similarity when clustering within HLA-allele-positive subsets. Repertoires with fewer than 30,000 or more than 120,000 public chains, plus five repertoires with anomalous nucleotide sharing, were excluded from co-occurrence clustering. This is the immuneACCESS table as TCRdb keeps it, with only in-frame sequences that have V and J called. A part of the clones is gone; compared with another copy, unresolved V genes explain less than half, and the rest is unexplained. The D gene and trimming were derived from the DNA, and the V and J assignments and clone size from that table. This sample gives roughly 200,000 clones in total; around 75% of them show up just once. About 2.6% of the sample goes to the ten largest clones.

About this clone: Its antigen is unknown. No base quality information exists; no much larger clone differs at one position.

The sequence was collected from a female donor in good health and CMV-seronegative. The sample consisted of PBMCs. The chain couples TRBV27 to TRBJ1-5, and 8 junctional nucleotides match TRBD1. Here the CDR3 is given as CASSLLPTGGTQPQHF. The nucleotide sequence reads TGTGCCAGCAGTTTATTACCCACAGGGGGAACTCAGCCCCAGCATTTT.